The entry below gives a single TCR beta chain sequence along with its context. V gave up 5 bases and J gave up 9 bases; unmatched junction bases: 14. The germline V gene has CDR1 SEHNR and CDR2 FQNEAQ (reference sequence). The CDR3 consists of 16 residues. Assay: immunoSEQ multiplex PCR; the TCRdb copy retains only in-frame clones and omits some. Altogether around 1,900,000 clones are present, around 93% being singletons, with the ten largest covering 1.5% to 2%. This sample was taken from a study of shared clonotypes between healthy human individuals. Naive-designated CD8 cells lacked CD45RO, were positively enriched for CCR7, and omitted terminally differentiated effector memory CD45RA+ cells.

The chain combines TRBV7-9 with TRBJ2-1; 9 nucleotides match TRBD1. This sequence was found in a man between 18 and 29 years old in good health. Some clones in this sample may be carry-over from other donors' samples. The sequenced material came from naive CD8+ T cells from PBMCs. The CDR3 nucleotides are TGTGCCAGCAGCCCGACAGGGGGGCGGGCCAACTCTGAGCAGTTCTTC. It codes for CASSPTGGRANSEQFF.